What follows describes a single TCR beta chain. Its antigen is not identified. This sample stems from a study of T cells expressing NK-cell markers. Study as a whole: The authors sequenced eight donors, of whom seven were HCMV-seropositive and one was seronegative. The study's findings and limits: Leadership of the CD3+CD56-NKG2C+ fraction also belonged to these clonotypes in several donors. As a fraction of CD8+ T cells, dominant NKG2C+ clonotypes reached roughly 1.0-7.5% in more than five donors.

The CDR3 runs to 14 residues. Germline V lookup: CDR1 MGHDK, CDR2 SYGVNS. With the 5' RACE reads reprocessed, TCRdb shows one record per CDR3 protein and no DNA. The sample spans 400,000 to 450,000 distinct CDR3 sequences; the ten largest clones claim about 7.1%. The chain carries TRBV25-1 and TRBJ2-1; absent DNA, TCRdb's TRBD2 call cannot be checked. The sequence was collected from a woman aged 18-69 years in good health. Sample: blood T cells: a sorted CD56 or NKG2C T cell subset, CD4+ or CD8+ T cells, or bulk PBMC T cells (not recorded which). The CDR3 is CASSSRGSGNEQFF.